Below, 13 T cell receptor beta chains from the same sample are listed, as sequenced in a study of blood T cells in healthy people across ages. PCR was performed a second time for about 7 to 11 cycles using a sample-barcoded 5' primer and a J-beta primer mix. One entry per CDR3 protein results from TCRdb running MiXCR on the 5' RACE reads. In the table there are approximately 1,000,000 distinct CDR3 sequences, under 45% of which are singletons. Specimen: blood. The receptor set was obtained from a woman aged 60-70 years in good health.

This clonotype was seen a handful of times. V is TRBV6-2 or TRBV6-3 and J is TRBJ1-1; 9 bases align to TRBD1. Per the germline V gene, CDR1 is MNHEY and CDR2 is SVGEGT. This CDR3 has 17 residues. J gave up 5 bases and V 6 bases, and 16 bases lay outside the gene matches. CDR3 protein: CASSDHPVIGTGTEAFF. CDR3 nucleotide sequence: TGTGCCAGCAGCGACCACCCAGTTATTGGGACAGGGACTGAAGCTTTCTTT.

The CDR3 reads CATQRDLYNEQFF. Here the CDR3 DNA reads TGTGCCACCCAGCGGGACTTATACAATGAGCAGTTCTTC. The J gene is TRBJ2-1, the V gene TRBV15; 7 positions match TRBD2. CDR1 LNHNV and CDR2 YYDKDF come from the germline V gene (reference sequence). The J segment lost 4 bases and the V segment lost 8 bases, leaving 5 bases of the junction unmatched. This CDR3 is built from 13 residues.

This clonotype was recorded only once. V is TRBV19 and J is TRBJ1-2; a weak D match, TRBD1 (5 bases). The CDR3 contains 13 residues. Trimming took off 3 bases at V and 4 bases at J, with 9 bases between the two ends. Germline assignment: CDR1 LNHDA and CDR2 SQIVND (reference sequence). As DNA, the CDR3 is TGTGCCAGTAGTATCCGACAGCTCTATGGCTACACCTTC. Translation gives CASSIRQLYGYTF. The full variable domain, with the rest looked up from reference TRBV19 and TRBJ1-2, is DGGITQSPKYLFRKEGQNVTLSCEQNLNHDAMYWYRQDPGQGLRLIYYSQIVNDFQKGDIAEGYSVSREKKESFPLTVTSAQKNPTAFYLCASSIRQLYGYTFGSGTRLTVV.

This clonotype turned up a few times. The chain employs TRBV12-3 or TRBV12-4 and TRBJ2-5; the match to TRBD2 covers 9 bases. V shed 2 bases, J shed 4 bases, and the junction held 5 bases outside the gene matches. The CDR3 is 15 amino acids. The DNA of the CDR3 is TGTGCCAGCAGTTTAATAGCGGGAGCTGGAGAGACCCAGTACTTC. Encoded protein: CASSLIAGAGETQYF.

This clonotype was seen a few times. This chain links TRBV2 with TRBJ2-7; 8 bases match TRBD1. The CDR3 contains 14 residues. CDR1 and CDR2 from the germline V gene are SNHLY and FYNNEI. Trimming took 7 bases from V and 5 from J; bases not matched to a gene: 10. The DNA for the CDR3 is TGTGCCAGCATGCTCGGGACAGGTGTACACGAGCAGTACTTC. This sequence encodes CASMLGTGVHEQYF.

The chain combines TRBV27 with TRBJ1-5; a weak D match, TRBD1 (5 bases). The CDR3 length is 16 residues. Germline V gives CDR1 MNHEY, CDR2 SMNVEV (reference sequence). V lost 5 bases, J lost 0 bases, and 14 bases lay in between. The CDR3 region is CASSPRGGYSNQPQHF. CDR3 nucleotide sequence: TGTGCCAGCAGTCCCCGGGGGGGATATAGCAATCAGCCCCAGCATTTT.

V usage is TRBV5-6 and J usage is TRBJ2-4; D is ambiguous. The V gene lost 4 bases and the J gene lost 0 bases, with 14 bases spanning the gap. This CDR3 comprises 16 residues. CDR1 is SGHDT and CDR2 is YYEEEE in the germline V gene. CDR3 region: CASSRAWELAKNIQYF. The CDR3 DNA reads as TGTGCCAGCAGCCGGGCGTGGGAACTAGCCAAAAACATTCAGTACTTC.

The CDR3 loop is CASSQPWTGGRNSPLHF. DNA for the CDR3: TGCGCCAGCAGCCAACCCTGGACAGGGGGACGGAATTCACCCCTCCACTTT. The chain employs TRBV4-1 and TRBJ1-6; 10 bases are a match to TRBD1. The CDR3 covers 17 residues. From germline, CDR1 is MGHRA and CDR2 YSYEKL. V lost 2 bases to trimming and J lost 7 bases; unmatched junction nucleotides: 8.

The chain links TRBV20-1 to TRBJ2-1, with TRBD2 matching 9 bases. The CDR3 contains 19 residues. V gave up 6 bases and J gave up 3 bases; unmatched junction bases: 21. The germline V gene encodes CDR1 DFQATT and CDR2 SNEGSKA (reference sequence). The CDR3 reads CSAHSDRVRREGYYNEQFF. As DNA, the CDR3 is TGCAGTGCACATAGCGACAGGGTTAGGCGGGAGGGCTACTACAATGAGCAGTTCTTC.

This clonotype was observed a few times. The rearrangement joins TRBV20-1 to TRBJ2-4, with D possibly matching TRBD2 (6 bases). With 4 bases removed from V and 1 base from J, the gap between germline ends came to 14 bases. This CDR3 comprises 15 residues. Germline V gives CDR1 DFQATT, CDR2 SNEGSKA (reference sequence). The CDR3 DNA is TGCAGTGCTAATTCTGAGGCGGGGGCCAAAAACATTCAGTACTTC. Translated, it gives CSANSEAGAKNIQYF.

The genes are TRBV2 and TRBJ1-2; D is undetermined. Deletions cut 8 bases from V and 10 bases from J, with 17 bases between. The CDR3 loop spans 12 amino acids. Germline lookup yields CDR1 SNHLY and CDR2 FYNNEI. Here the CDR3 reads CASVHPSLSYTF. The DNA of the CDR3 is TGTGCCAGCGTCCACCCTTCCCTTTCCTACACCTTC.

This clonotype showed up just a few times. The chain uses TRBV10-3 and TRBJ2-1; 14 bases are a match to TRBD2. The CDR3 is 14 residues long. From germline, CDR1 is ENHRY and CDR2 SYGVKD. V lost 4 bases, J lost 8 bases, and 1 base stayed unmatched. Here the CDR3 DNA reads TGTGCCATCAGTGCGACTAGCGGGAGGGATGAGCAGTTCTTC. It yields the protein CAISATSGRDEQFF.

The chain carries TRBV11-2 and TRBJ2-5; D possibly corresponds to TRBD2 (5 bases). Looked up from germline, CDR1 is SGHAT and CDR2 is FQNNGV. The CDR3 runs to 15 residues. V shed 1 base and J shed 2 bases, with 11 bases lying between them. CDR3 DNA: TGTGCCAGCAGCTTAGGGTTTCGGGGACAAGAGACCCAGTACTTC. This gives the protein CASSLGFRGQETQYF.